This T cell receptor beta chain was captured by sequencing in a study of blood T cells in healthy people across ages. Per germline, CDR1 DFQATT and CDR2 SNEGSKA (reference sequence). This CDR3 is 13 amino acids long. A second PCR, run for about 6 to 11 cycles, used a sample-barcoded 5' primer plus a J-beta primer mix. A template-switch adaptor that had 12 random nucleotides put a tag on each cDNA molecule. TCRdb passed the 5' RACE reads through MiXCR, listing each CDR3 protein once. This repertoire shows around 790,000 distinct CDR3 sequences, around 45% found once; its top ten account for roughly a fifth. In regard to this clonotype: Antigen: not known.

Regarding the study as a whole: Naive CD4+ cell counts and diversity both ran higher in long-lived than in aged donors. Older individuals had lower TCR beta diversity per million T cells (the decline was roughly linear).

Collection of 9.5 to 10 milliliters of peripheral blood was performed for each donor. The clonotype originates from a man between 60 and 70 years old in good health. Sequenced input: blood. J is TRBJ2-5 and V is TRBV20-1; TRBD1 aligns across 8 bases. The chain's CDR3 is CRAAGGLIETQYF. DNA for the CDR3: TGCAGAGCCGCAGGGGGCCTTATTGAGACCCAGTACTTC.